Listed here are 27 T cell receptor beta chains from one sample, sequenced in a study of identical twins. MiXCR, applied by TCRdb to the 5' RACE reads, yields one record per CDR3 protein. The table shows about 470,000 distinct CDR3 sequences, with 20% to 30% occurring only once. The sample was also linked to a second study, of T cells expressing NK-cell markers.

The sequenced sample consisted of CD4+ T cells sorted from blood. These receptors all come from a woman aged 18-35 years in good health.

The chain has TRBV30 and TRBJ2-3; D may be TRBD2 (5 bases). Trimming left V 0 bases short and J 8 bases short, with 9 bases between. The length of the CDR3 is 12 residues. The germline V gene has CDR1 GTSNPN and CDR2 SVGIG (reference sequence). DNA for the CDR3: TGTGCCTGGAGTGTGGGGAGAGCTACGCAGTATTTT. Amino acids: CAWSVGRATQYF.

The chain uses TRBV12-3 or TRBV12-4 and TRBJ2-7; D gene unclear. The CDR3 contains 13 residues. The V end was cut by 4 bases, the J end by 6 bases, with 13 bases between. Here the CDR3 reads CASSSMGLGEQYF. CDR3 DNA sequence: TGTGCCAGCAGTTCGATGGGCCTGGGCGAGCAGTACTTC.

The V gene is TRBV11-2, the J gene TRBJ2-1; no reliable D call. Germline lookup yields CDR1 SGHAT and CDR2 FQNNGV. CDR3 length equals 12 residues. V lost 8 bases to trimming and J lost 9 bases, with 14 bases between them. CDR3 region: CASGWVQSEQFF. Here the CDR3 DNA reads TGTGCCAGCGGGTGGGTACAGAGTGAGCAGTTCTTC.

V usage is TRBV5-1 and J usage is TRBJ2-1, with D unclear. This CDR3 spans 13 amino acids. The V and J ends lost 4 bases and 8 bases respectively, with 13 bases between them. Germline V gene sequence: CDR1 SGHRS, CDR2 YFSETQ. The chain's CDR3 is CASSKQKGYEQFF. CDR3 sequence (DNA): TGCGCCAGCAGCAAGCAAAAAGGGTATGAGCAGTTCTTC.

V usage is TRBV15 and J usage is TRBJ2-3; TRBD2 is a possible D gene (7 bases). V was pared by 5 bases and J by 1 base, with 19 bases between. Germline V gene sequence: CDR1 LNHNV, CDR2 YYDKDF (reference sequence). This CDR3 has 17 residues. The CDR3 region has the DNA TGTGCCACCAGCCGGACAGAGGGAGGGGTGGGCACAGATACGCAGTATTTT. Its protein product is CATSRTEGGVGTDTQYF.

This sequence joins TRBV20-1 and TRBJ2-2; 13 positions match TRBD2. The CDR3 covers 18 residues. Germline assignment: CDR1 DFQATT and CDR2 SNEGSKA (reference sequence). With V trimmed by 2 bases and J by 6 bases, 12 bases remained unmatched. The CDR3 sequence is CSARLPGTSGNEAGELFF. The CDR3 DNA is TGCAGTGCTAGATTACCCGGGACTAGCGGGAATGAGGCCGGGGAGCTGTTTTTT.

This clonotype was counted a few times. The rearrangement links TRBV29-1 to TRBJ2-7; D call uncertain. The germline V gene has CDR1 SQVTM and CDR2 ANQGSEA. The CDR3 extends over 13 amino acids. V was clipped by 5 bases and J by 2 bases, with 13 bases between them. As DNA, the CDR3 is TGCAGCGTTAGTAACGGTGAAGCCTACGAGCAGTACTTC. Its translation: CSVSNGEAYEQYF.

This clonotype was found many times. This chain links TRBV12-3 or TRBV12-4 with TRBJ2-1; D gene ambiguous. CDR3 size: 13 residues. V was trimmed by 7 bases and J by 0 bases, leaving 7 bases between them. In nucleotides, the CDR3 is TGTGCCAGCAAAACGAGCTCCTACAATGAGCAGTTCTTC. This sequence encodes CASKTSSYNEQFF.

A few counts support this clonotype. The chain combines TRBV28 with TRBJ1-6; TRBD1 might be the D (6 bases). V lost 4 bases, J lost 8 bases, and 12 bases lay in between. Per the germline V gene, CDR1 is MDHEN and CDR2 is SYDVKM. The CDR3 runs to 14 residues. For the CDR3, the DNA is TGTGCCAGCAGTTCCTCAGGGGTGGATTCACCCCTCCACTTT. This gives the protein CASSSSGVDSPLHF.

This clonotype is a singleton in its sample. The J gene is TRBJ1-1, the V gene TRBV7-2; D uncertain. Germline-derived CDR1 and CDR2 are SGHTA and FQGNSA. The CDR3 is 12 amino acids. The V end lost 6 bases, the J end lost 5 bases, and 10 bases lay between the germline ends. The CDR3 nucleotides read TGTGCCAGCAGGCTTCTAAGGACTGAAGCTTTCTTT. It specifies CASRLLRTEAFF.

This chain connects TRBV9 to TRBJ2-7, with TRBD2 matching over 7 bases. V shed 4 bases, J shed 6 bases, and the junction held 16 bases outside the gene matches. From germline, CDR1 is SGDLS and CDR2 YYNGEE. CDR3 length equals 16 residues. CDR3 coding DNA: TGTGCCAGCAGCCCCGGGCGCACTAGCGTCTCGTCCGAGCAGTACTTC. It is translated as CASSPGRTSVSSEQYF. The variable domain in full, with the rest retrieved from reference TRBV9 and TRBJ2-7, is DSGVTQTPKHLITATGQRVTLRCSPRSGDLSVYWYQQSLDQGLQFLIQYYNGEERAKGNILERFSAQQFPDLHSELNLSSLELGDSALYFCASSPGRTSVSSEQYFGPGTRLTVT.

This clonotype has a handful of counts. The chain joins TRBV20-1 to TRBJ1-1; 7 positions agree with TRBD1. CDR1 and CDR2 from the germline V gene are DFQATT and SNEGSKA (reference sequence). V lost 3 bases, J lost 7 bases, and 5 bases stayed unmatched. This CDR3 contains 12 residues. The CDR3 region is CSASDRADEAFF. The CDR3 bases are TGCAGTGCTAGCGACAGGGCGGATGAAGCTTTCTTT.

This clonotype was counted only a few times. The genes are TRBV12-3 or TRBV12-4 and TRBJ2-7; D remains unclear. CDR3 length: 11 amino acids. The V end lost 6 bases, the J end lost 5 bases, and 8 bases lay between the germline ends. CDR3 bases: TGTGCCAGCAGCACCTGGGACGAGCAGTACTTC. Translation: CASSTWDEQYF.

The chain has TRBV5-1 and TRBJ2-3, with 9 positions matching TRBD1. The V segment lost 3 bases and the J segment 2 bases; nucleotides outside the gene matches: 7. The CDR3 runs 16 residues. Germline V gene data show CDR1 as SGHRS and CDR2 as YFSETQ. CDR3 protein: CASSSQQGASTDTQYF. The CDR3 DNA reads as TGCGCCAGCAGCTCTCAACAGGGGGCCTCCACAGATACGCAGTATTTT. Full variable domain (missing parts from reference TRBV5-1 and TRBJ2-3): KAGVTQTPRYLIKTRGQQVTLSCSPISGHRSVSWYQQTPGQGLQFLFEYFSETQRNKGNFPGRFSGRQFSNSRSEMNVSTLELGDSALYLCASSSQQGASTDTQYFGPGTRLTVL.

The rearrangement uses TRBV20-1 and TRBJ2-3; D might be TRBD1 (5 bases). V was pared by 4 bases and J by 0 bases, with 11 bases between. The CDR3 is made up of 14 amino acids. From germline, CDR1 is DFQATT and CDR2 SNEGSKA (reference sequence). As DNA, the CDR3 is TGCAGTGCTATTAGGGGCCTGAGCACAGATACGCAGTATTTT. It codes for CSAIRGLSTDTQYF.

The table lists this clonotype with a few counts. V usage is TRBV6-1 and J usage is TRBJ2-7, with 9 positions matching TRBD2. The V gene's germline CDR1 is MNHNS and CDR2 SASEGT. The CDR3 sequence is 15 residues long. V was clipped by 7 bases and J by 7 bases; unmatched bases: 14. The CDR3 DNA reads TGTGCCAGCACCTATGGCGGGAGGGCCACCGGGGAGCAGTACTTC. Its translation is CASTYGGRATGEQYF.

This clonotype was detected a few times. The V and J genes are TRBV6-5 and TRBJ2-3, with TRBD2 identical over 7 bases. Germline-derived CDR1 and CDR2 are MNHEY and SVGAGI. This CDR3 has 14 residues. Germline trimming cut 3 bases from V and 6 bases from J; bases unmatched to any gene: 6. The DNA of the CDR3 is TGTGCCAGCAGTTATCGCGGGAGAGGGGATACGCAGTATTTT. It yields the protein CASSYRGRGDTQYF.

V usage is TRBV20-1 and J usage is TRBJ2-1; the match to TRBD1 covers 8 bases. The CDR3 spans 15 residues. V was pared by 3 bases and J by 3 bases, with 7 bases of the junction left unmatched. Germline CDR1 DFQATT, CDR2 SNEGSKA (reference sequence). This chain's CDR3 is CSARPTGGRYNEQFF. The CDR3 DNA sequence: TGCAGTGCTAGGCCCACAGGGGGACGCTACAATGAGCAGTTCTTC.

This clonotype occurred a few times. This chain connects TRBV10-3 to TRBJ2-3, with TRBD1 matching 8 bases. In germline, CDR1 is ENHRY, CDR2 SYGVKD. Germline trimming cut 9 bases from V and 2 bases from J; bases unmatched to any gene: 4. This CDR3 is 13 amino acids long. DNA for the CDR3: TGTGCCATTCAACAGGGGGTCACAGATACGCAGTATTTT. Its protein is CAIQQGVTDTQYF.

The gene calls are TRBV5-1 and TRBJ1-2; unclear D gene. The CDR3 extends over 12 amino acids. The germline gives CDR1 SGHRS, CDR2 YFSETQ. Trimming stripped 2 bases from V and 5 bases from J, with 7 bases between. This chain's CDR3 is CASSFAEYGYTF. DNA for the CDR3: TGCGCCAGCAGCTTTGCAGAGTATGGCTACACCTTC.

The CDR3 nucleotides are TGTGCCATCAGCGGGATGGCAGGAGGAGATACGCAGTATTTT. Its translation: CAISGMAGGDTQYF. The V call is TRBV10-3, the J call TRBJ2-3; perhaps TRBD2 as D (5 bases). Germline CDR1 is ENHRY and CDR2 is SYGVKD. This CDR3 has 14 amino acids. Trimming stripped 6 bases from V and 5 bases from J, with 15 bases between.

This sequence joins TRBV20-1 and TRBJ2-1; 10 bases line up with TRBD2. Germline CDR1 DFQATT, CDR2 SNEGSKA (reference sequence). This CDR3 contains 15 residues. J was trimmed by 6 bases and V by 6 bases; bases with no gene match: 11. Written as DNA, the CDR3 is TGCAGTGCCCCCCTCAGCGGGAGGGCCACCAATGAGCAGTTCTTC. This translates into CSAPLSGRATNEQFF.

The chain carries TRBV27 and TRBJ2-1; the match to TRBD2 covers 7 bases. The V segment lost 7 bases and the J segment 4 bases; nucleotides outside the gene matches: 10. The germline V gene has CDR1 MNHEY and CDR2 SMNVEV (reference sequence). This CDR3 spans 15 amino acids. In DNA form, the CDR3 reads TGTGCCAGCAAGAGGACGGGGGGTTTTTACAATGAGCAGTTCTTC. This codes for CASKRTGGFYNEQFF.

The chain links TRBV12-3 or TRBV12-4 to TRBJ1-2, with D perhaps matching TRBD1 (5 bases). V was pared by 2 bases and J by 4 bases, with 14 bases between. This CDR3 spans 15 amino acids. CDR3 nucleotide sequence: TGTGCCAGCAGTTTAAGGGGTAGGACTTCCTATGGCTACACCTTC. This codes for CASSLRGRTSYGYTF.

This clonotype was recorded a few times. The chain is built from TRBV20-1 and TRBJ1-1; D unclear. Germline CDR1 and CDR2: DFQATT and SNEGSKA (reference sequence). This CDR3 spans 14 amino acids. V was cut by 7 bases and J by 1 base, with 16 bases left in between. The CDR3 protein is CSVSRPDRNTEAFF. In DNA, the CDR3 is TGCAGTGTGTCGAGACCTGACCGGAACACTGAAGCTTTCTTT.

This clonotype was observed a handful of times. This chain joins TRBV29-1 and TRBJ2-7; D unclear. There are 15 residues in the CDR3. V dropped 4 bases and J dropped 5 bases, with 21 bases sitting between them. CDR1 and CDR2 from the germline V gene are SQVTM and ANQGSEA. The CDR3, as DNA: TGCAGCGTTGCGAGATCAGGACGGATTAATAACGAGCAGTACTTC. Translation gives CSVARSGRINNEQYF.

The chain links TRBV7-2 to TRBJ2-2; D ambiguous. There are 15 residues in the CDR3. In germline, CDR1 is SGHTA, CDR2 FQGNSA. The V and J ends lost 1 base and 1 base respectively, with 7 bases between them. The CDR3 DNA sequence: TGTGCCAGCAGCTTAGTGGGTGGGAACACCGGGGAGCTGTTTTTT. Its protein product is CASSLVGGNTGELFF.